Listed here are 31 T cell receptor beta chains from one sample, sequenced in a study of T cells in Graves' hyperthyroidism and ophthalmopathy. Amplification of TCR beta CDR3 regions was performed using RNA transcripts as template. HTBI primers were employed in a first-round RT-PCR of the TCR CDR3. TCRdb called the multiplex PCR reads again in MiXCR, with one record for every CDR3 protein. The sample holds hundreds of thousands of distinct CDR3 sequences; around 15% are singletons and the top ten take under 25%. The sequencing input was blood. The receptor source for this set is a woman aged 55-75 years with Graves' ophthalmopathy.

This clonotype was seen more than once but under ten times. The genes are TRBV19 and TRBJ1-6; D is perhaps TRBD1 (5 bases). The germline V gene encodes CDR1 LNHDA and CDR2 SQIVND (reference sequence). CDR3 length equals 15 residues. Deletions cut 5 bases from V and 7 bases from J, with 15 bases between. Here the CDR3 reads CASSPRGGRNSPLHF. In DNA form, the CDR3 reads TGTGCCAGTAGTCCCCGGGGCGGACGAAATTCACCCCTCCACTTT.

This clonotype was found many times. The chain combines TRBV6-1 with TRBJ2-1; TRBD2 aligns across 12 bases. Trimming at V came to 6 bases and at J to 9 bases, leaving 18 bases not matched to a gene. The CDR3 length is 18 residues. Germline CDR1 and CDR2: MNHNS and SASEGT. CDR3 sequence (DNA): TGTGCCAGCAGGGCCCGGGACGGTCCCACTAGCGGGAGGATTGAGCAGTTCTTC. It is translated as CASRARDGPTSGRIEQFF.

This clonotype was observed at least ten times. The rearrangement links TRBV9 to TRBJ1-5, with a possible D match to TRBD1 (5 bases). The CDR3 loop spans 14 amino acids. Trimming cost V 4 bases and J 3 bases, with 11 bases left between them. The germline V gene encodes CDR1 SGDLS and CDR2 YYNGEE. The CDR3 region is CASSRGGSNQPQHF. As DNA, the CDR3 is TGTGCCAGCAGCCGGGGGGGTTCCAATCAGCCCCAGCATTTT.

The rearrangement joins TRBV5-1 to TRBJ2-4; 14 bases align to TRBD2. The ends lost 3 bases at V and 1 base at J; junction bases unmatched: 9. Germline CDR1 reads SGHRS; CDR2 reads YFSETQ. This CDR3 comprises 19 residues. CDR3: CASSSGLAGGGVAKNIQYF. CDR3 DNA sequence: TGCGCCAGCAGCTCAGGACTAGCGGGAGGTGGAGTGGCCAAAAACATTCAGTACTTC.

Concerning this clonotype: A read error may be the cause here, since a much bigger clone is one base away. The chain couples TRBV29-1 to TRBJ2-1; 11 bases align to TRBD2. The CDR3 contains 15 residues. Trimming at V came to 7 bases and at J to 9 bases, leaving 14 bases not matched to a gene. Germline V gene sequence: CDR1 SQVTM, CDR2 ANQGSEA. CDR3 residues: CSAIPPGLAASEQFF. The CDR3 DNA reads as TGCAGCGCGATACCTCCGGGACTAGCGGCAAGTGAGCAGTTCTTC.

This clonotype turned up a few times. The chain employs TRBV10-3 and TRBJ2-1, with TRBD2 as a possible D gene (6 bases). The CDR3 has 14 amino acids. The V end was cut by 0 bases, the J end by 9 bases, with 12 bases between. CDR1 and CDR2 (germline): ENHRY, SYGVKD. CDR3 in DNA: TGTGCCATCAGTGAGTCGATGGAGGGGACTGAGCAGTTCTTC. Its translation is CAISESMEGTEQFF.

This clonotype was found many times. V usage is TRBV12-3 or TRBV12-4 and J usage is TRBJ2-1; TRBD2 matches at 12 bases. CDR3 length: 16 residues. V was clipped by 7 bases and J by 4 bases; unmatched bases: 8. The CDR3, as DNA: TGTGCCAGCACCCCGACTAGCGGGAGACCTTACAATGAGCAGTTCTTC. Translation: CASTPTSGRPYNEQFF.

The rearrangement joins TRBV28 to TRBJ1-5, with 7 bases that match TRBD1. The CDR3 contains 15 residues. After removal of 5 bases from V and 1 base from J, the junction contained 5 bases not matched to a gene. CDR1 is MDHEN, CDR2 SYDVKM, per germline. The CDR3 sequence is CASSTTGDSNQPQHF. In nucleotides, the CDR3 is TGTGCCAGCAGTACCACAGGGGACAGCAATCAGCCCCAGCATTTT.

This clonotype came up many times. The chain couples TRBV12-3 or TRBV12-4 to TRBJ2-1, with D maybe TRBD2 (5 bases). This CDR3 is 11 amino acids long. V was pared by 6 bases and J by 13 bases, with 13 bases between. CDR3 in DNA: TGTGCCAGCAGCCGAGGACGGGATCAGTTCTTC. Its translation is CASSRGRDQFF.

This clonotype showed up just a few times. J is TRBJ1-5 and V is TRBV20-1, with D uncertain. This CDR3 has 15 residues. With 6 bases removed from V and 2 bases from J, the gap between germline ends came to 17 bases. The germline V gene encodes CDR1 DFQATT and CDR2 SNEGSKA (reference sequence). DNA for the CDR3: TGCAGTGCCACGTGGGGAGGGTCAGGCAATCAGCCCCAGCATTTT. Translation gives CSATWGGSGNQPQHF.

This clonotype has at least ten counts. The CDR3 DNA reads as TGTGCCATCCGGGCCTTTCCCTATGGCTACACCTTC. Protein sequence: CAIRAFPYGYTF. V gene TRBV28 combines with J gene TRBJ1-2; D is unclear. CDR1 is MDHEN and CDR2 is SYDVKM in the germline V gene. The CDR3 runs 12 residues. V lost 10 bases and J 4 bases, leaving 13 bases between the germline ends.

As regards this clonotype: One base away lies a much larger clone, so this may be a sequencing read error. The V gene is TRBV20-1, the J gene TRBJ1-2; 9 bases fit TRBD1. The CDR3 is 14 residues long. Germline V CDR1 and CDR2: DFQATT, SNEGSKA (reference sequence). CDR3 nucleotides: TGCGGTGCTAGAGATGGACAGGGGAACTATGGCTACACCTTC. It specifies CGARDGQGNYGYTF.

This clonotype was recorded many times. CDR3 sequence (DNA): TGTGCCAGCAGTGAATGGGGCTACTCCTACGAGCAGTACTTC. Its protein is CASSEWGYSYEQYF. The J gene is TRBJ2-7, the V gene TRBV6-1; D perhaps matches TRBD1 (5 bases). The ends were cut back, 2 bases at V and 0 bases at J, with 8 bases in the middle. This CDR3 has 14 amino acids. The germline gives CDR1 MNHNS, CDR2 SASEGT.

This clonotype was seen only a few times. The rearrangement links TRBV28 to TRBJ2-7; the D is unclear. The length of the CDR3 is 12 residues. Germline CDR1 is MDHEN and CDR2 is SYDVKM. V was clipped by 11 bases and J by 6 bases, with 17 bases between them. For the CDR3, the DNA is TGTGCCTCCGCCCCAAGGGTGAGCGAGCAGTACTTC. This gives the protein CASAPRVSEQYF.

The chain is built from TRBV29-1 and TRBJ2-7, with D perhaps TRBD2 (7 bases). The CDR3 is 14 amino acids. CDR1 is SQVTM and CDR2 is ANQGSEA in the germline V gene. Trimming left V 6 bases short and J 0 bases short, with 15 bases between. The CDR3 DNA reads TGCAGCGTCTCGGTGGGGGGGGCCTCCTACGAGCAGTACTTC. This translates into CSVSVGGASYEQYF.

The chain recombines TRBV20-1 with TRBJ2-7; D remains ambiguous. This CDR3 comprises 12 residues. Germline CDR1 reads DFQATT; CDR2 reads SNEGSKA (reference sequence). V lost 3 bases to trimming and J lost 1 base, with 7 bases between them. This CDR3 reads CSASLQSYEQYF. Written as DNA, the CDR3 is TGCAGTGCTAGCCTACAGTCCTACGAGCAGTACTTC.

This clonotype was recorded at least ten times. The genes are TRBV24-1 and TRBJ2-3; D call uncertain. V was shortened by 1 base and J by 2 bases, with 3 bases between the two germline ends. From germline, CDR1 is KGHDR and CDR2 SFDVKD. The CDR3 length is 13 residues. For the CDR3, the DNA is TGTGCCACCAGTGATTTCCCCACAGATACGCAGTATTTT. It translates to CATSDFPTDTQYF.

This chain uses TRBV5-1 with TRBJ2-5, with 9 positions matching TRBD2. The CDR3 spans 14 residues. The J segment lost 2 bases and the V segment lost 7 bases, leaving 6 bases of the junction unmatched. From germline, CDR1 is SGHRS and CDR2 YFSETQ. This CDR3 is CASAGGALQETQYF. DNA for the CDR3: TGCGCCAGCGCGGGAGGGGCCCTACAAGAGACCCAGTACTTC. The full variable domain, with the rest looked up from reference TRBV5-1 and TRBJ2-5, is KAGVTQTPRYLIKTRGQQVTLSCSPISGHRSVSWYQQTPGQGLQFLFEYFSETQRNKGNFPGRFSGRQFSNSRSEMNVSTLELGDSALYLCASAGGALQETQYFGPGTRLLVL.

The chain couples TRBV2 to TRBJ2-7; 9 positions match TRBD1. The V gene end was trimmed by 7 bases and the J gene end by 4 bases; junction bases not matched to a gene: 11. CDR1 SNHLY and CDR2 FYNNEI come from the germline V gene. There are 15 residues in the CDR3. The CDR3 is CASTIPGQGIYEQYF. In DNA, the CDR3 is TGTGCCAGCACTATACCGGGACAGGGAATATACGAGCAGTACTTC. The complete variable domain, with remaining parts taken from reference TRBV2 and TRBJ2-7, reads EPEVTQTPSHQVTQMGQEVILRCVPISNHLYFYWYRQILGQKVEFLVSFYNNEISEKSEIFDDQFSVERPDGSNFTLKIRSTKLEDSAMYFCASTIPGQGIYEQYFGPGTRLTVT.

This clonotype occurred a few times. This chain uses TRBV9 with TRBJ2-1; TRBD2 agrees at 12 bases. V gave up 4 bases and J gave up 8 bases; unmatched junction bases: 10. Germline V gene sequence: CDR1 SGDLS, CDR2 YYNGEE. The CDR3 has 16 residues. CDR3 sequence (DNA): TGTGCCAGCAGCCCTCGACTAGCGGGAGTCTTGGATGAGCAGTTCTTC. It encodes CASSPRLAGVLDEQFF.

This clonotype was seen just once. V gene TRBV28 combines with J gene TRBJ2-2; D possibly corresponds to TRBD2 (7 bases). Germline lookup yields CDR1 MDHEN and CDR2 SYDVKM. The CDR3 is 15 amino acids. Trimming removed 6 bases from V and 6 bases from J, with 17 bases in between. The chain's CDR3 is CASSLGGDRPGELFF. In DNA, the CDR3 is TGTGCCAGCAGCTTAGGGGGGGATAGACCCGGGGAGCTGTTTTTT.

J is TRBJ2-5 and V is TRBV29-1; D unclear. CDR3 length: 13 amino acids. Germline loops: CDR1 SQVTM, CDR2 ANQGSEA. The germline V and J ends were trimmed by 3 bases and 2 bases, with 10 bases remaining between them. The CDR3 loop is CSVDRMGQETQYF. The CDR3 DNA follows: TGCAGCGTTGACAGGATGGGACAAGAGACCCAGTACTTC.

The gene calls are TRBV18 and TRBJ1-5; D is possibly TRBD1 (6 bases). Germline assignment: CDR1 KGHSH and CDR2 LQKENI. The CDR3 runs 14 residues. V shed 3 bases and J shed 8 bases, with 14 bases lying between them. CDR3 loop: CASSPGLGGEPQHF. DNA of the CDR3: TGTGCCAGCTCACCCGGCCTAGGGGGTGAGCCCCAGCATTTT.

This clonotype was picked up many times. The chain is built from TRBV20-1 and TRBJ1-1; D is undetermined. Trimming removed 4 bases from V and 8 bases from J, with 14 bases in between. The V gene's germline CDR1 is DFQATT and CDR2 SNEGSKA (reference sequence). CDR3 length: 12 amino acids. The DNA of the CDR3 is TGCAGTGCTAATCTCCGGCCCGGGGAAGCTTTCTTT. Protein sequence: CSANLRPGEAFF.

This clonotype came up a few times. V usage is TRBV9 and J usage is TRBJ2-1; perhaps TRBD2 as D (6 bases). Per the germline V gene, CDR1 is SGDLS and CDR2 is YYNGEE. V lost 4 bases, J lost 0 bases, and 8 bases lay in between. The CDR3 spans 14 residues. The CDR3 DNA follows: TGTGCCAGCAGCACGGAGGGCTCCTACAATGAGCAGTTCTTC. This sequence encodes CASSTEGSYNEQFF.

The rearrangement links TRBV5-1 to TRBJ1-2, with D possibly being TRBD1 (5 bases). CDR3 length equals 15 residues. Looked up from germline, CDR1 is SGHRS and CDR2 is YFSETQ. The V gene lost 0 bases and the J gene lost 6 bases, with 15 bases spanning the gap. CDR3 sequence: CASSLEIRERDGYTF. CDR3 DNA: TGCGCCAGCAGCTTGGAAATCAGGGAACGGGATGGCTACACCTTC.

This chain links TRBV9 with TRBJ2-7, with 7 bases identical to TRBD1. This CDR3 has 14 amino acids. Per the germline V gene, CDR1 is SGDLS and CDR2 is YYNGEE. V trimming: 3 bases; J trimming: 3 bases; junction bases outside the gene matches: 6. For the CDR3, the DNA is TGTGCCAGCAGCGCTTCCACAGGGGACTACGAGCAGTACTTC. It yields the protein CASSASTGDYEQYF.

This clonotype came up many times. This chain joins TRBV7-8 and TRBJ2-3; 12 bases agree with TRBD2. Germline V lookup: CDR1 SGHVS, CDR2 FQNEAQ. CDR3 length: 14 residues. The junction had 5 bases not matched to a gene; V was cut back by 7 bases and J by 6 bases. This CDR3 reads CASTPTSGSDTQYF. The CDR3 DNA follows: TGTGCCAGCACCCCGACTAGCGGGAGTGATACGCAGTATTTT.

The rearrangement links TRBV20-1 to TRBJ1-5; perhaps TRBD1 as D (5 bases). CDR3 size: 22 residues. The germline V gene encodes CDR1 DFQATT and CDR2 SNEGSKA (reference sequence). V dropped 5 bases and J dropped 2 bases, with 37 bases sitting between them. CDR3 in amino acids: CSAPTPFSSTRGGTTGNQPQHF. CDR3 coding DNA: TGCAGTGCTCCGACCCCGTTTTCCTCAACCCGTGGTGGGACCACGGGCAATCAGCCCCAGCATTTT.

This clonotype was picked up many times. The V and J genes are TRBV2 and TRBJ2-2; TRBD2 might be the D (6 bases). Trimming pared 6 bases from V and 2 bases from J, leaving 10 bases between. The CDR3 has 14 residues. Germline V gene sequence: CDR1 SNHLY, CDR2 FYNNEI. The CDR3 region has the DNA TGTGCCAGCAGCGCCGGGACTAACACCGGGGAGCTGTTTTTT. Its translation: CASSAGTNTGELFF.

In this sample, this clonotype turned up many times. The V call is TRBV7-8, the J call TRBJ2-3; TRBD2 matches 9 bases. The CDR3 extends over 14 amino acids. Germline V gives CDR1 SGHVS, CDR2 FQNEAQ. Germline trimming cut 8 bases from V and 7 bases from J; bases unmatched to any gene: 10. The CDR3 reads CASVWREGLNTQYF. The CDR3 coding sequence is TGTGCCAGCGTCTGGCGGGAGGGCCTGAATACGCAGTATTTT.